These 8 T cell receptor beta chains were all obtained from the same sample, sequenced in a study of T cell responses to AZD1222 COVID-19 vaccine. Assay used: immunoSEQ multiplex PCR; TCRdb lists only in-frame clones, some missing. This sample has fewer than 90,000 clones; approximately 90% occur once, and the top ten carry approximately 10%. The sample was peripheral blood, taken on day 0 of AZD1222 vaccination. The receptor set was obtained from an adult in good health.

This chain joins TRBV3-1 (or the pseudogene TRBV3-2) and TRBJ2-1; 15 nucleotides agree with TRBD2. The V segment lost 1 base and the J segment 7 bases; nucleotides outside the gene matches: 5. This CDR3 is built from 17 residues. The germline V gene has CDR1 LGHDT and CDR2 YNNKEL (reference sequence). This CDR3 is CASSQGTSGRAHNEQFF. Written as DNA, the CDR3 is TGTGCCAGCAGCCAAGGGACTAGCGGGAGGGCCCATAATGAGCAGTTCTTC.

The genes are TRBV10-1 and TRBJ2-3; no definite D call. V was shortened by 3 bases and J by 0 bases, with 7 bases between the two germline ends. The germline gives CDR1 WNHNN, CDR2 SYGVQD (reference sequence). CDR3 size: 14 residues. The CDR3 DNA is TGCGCCAGCAGTGAATTGCCCAGCACAGATACGCAGTATTTT. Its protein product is CASSELPSTDTQYF.

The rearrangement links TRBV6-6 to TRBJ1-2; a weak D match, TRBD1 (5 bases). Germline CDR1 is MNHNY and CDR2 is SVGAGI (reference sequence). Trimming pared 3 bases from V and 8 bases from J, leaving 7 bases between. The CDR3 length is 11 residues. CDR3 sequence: CASSYQGGYTF. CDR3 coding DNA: TGTGCCAGCAGTTATCAGGGCGGCTACACCTTC.

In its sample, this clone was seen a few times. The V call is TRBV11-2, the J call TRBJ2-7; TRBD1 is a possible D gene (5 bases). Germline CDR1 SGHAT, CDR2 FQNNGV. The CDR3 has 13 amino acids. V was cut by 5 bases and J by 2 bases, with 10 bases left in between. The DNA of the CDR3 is TGTGCCAGCAGCGCCGACAGTACCTACGAGCAGTACGTC. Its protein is CASSADSTYEQYV.

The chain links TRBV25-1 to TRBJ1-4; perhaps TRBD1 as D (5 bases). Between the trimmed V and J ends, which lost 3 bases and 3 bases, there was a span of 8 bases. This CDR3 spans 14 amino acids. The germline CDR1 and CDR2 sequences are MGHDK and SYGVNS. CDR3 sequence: CASSDDRANEKLFF. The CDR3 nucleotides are TGTGCCAGCAGTGACGACAGAGCTAATGAAAAACTGTTTTTT.

The CDR3 sequence is CASRPTGKNTEAFF. For the CDR3, the DNA is TGTGCCAGCAGGCCGACAGGGAAGAACACTGAAGCTTTCTTT. The V gene is TRBV6-6, the J gene TRBJ1-1; 7 bases line up with TRBD1. The germline CDR1 and CDR2 sequences are MNHNY and SVGAGI (reference sequence). With 6 bases clipped from V and 1 base from J, the junction kept 5 bases outside the gene matches. There are 14 residues in the CDR3.

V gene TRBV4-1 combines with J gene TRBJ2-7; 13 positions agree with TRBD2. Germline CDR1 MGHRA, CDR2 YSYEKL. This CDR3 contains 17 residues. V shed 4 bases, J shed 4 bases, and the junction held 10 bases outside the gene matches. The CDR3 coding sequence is TGCGCCAGCAGCCCCGTCCGACTAGCGGGAGGAGGGTACGAGCAGTACTTC. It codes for CASSPVRLAGGGYEQYF.

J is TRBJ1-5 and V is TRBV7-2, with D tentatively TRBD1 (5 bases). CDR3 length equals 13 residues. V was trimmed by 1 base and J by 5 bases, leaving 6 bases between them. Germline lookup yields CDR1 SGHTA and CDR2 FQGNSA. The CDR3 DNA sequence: TGTGCCAGCAGCTTAGGGGGCGATCAGCCCCAGCATTTT. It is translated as CASSLGGDQPQHF.